Presented here are 2 T cell receptor beta chains from one specimen sequenced in a study of cytomegalovirus exposure and HLA in healthy donors. The PCR was carried out with 60 Vbeta primers and 13 Jbeta primers. Produced via immunoSEQ multiplex PCR; TCRdb's table is partial and in-frame only. The data contain some 130,000 clones, over 60% of them seen just once; the ten biggest clones take up 4% to 5%. Input material: PBMCs. These receptors all stem from a male donor in good health and CMV-seropositive.

The chain has TRBV5-1 and TRBJ2-3; no clear D gene. V lost 4 bases and J lost 6, with 9 bases in between. The CDR3 sequence is 12 residues long. Germline CDR1 is SGHRS and CDR2 is YFSETQ. The CDR3 DNA reads as TGCGCCAGCAGCCCCTTAGAGGATACGCAGTATTTT. Protein: CASSPLEDTQYF. The variable domain in full, with the rest retrieved from reference TRBV5-1 and TRBJ2-3, is KAGVTQTPRYLIKTRGQQVTLSCSPISGHRSVSWYQQTPGQGLQFLFEYFSETQRNKGNFPGRFSGRQFSNSRSEMNVSTLELGDSALYLCASSPLEDTQYFGPGTRLTVL.

This clone was picked up a small number of times. This chain connects TRBV5-1 to TRBJ1-2; tentatively, D is TRBD1 (5 bases). In germline, CDR1 is SGHRS, CDR2 YFSETQ. V lost 4 bases and J 0 bases, leaving 13 bases between the germline ends. The CDR3 runs 15 residues. CDR3 sequence (DNA): TGCGCCAGCAGCCCGCGGACACAGGCTAACTATGGCTACACCTTC. Amino acid sequence: CASSPRTQANYGYTF.